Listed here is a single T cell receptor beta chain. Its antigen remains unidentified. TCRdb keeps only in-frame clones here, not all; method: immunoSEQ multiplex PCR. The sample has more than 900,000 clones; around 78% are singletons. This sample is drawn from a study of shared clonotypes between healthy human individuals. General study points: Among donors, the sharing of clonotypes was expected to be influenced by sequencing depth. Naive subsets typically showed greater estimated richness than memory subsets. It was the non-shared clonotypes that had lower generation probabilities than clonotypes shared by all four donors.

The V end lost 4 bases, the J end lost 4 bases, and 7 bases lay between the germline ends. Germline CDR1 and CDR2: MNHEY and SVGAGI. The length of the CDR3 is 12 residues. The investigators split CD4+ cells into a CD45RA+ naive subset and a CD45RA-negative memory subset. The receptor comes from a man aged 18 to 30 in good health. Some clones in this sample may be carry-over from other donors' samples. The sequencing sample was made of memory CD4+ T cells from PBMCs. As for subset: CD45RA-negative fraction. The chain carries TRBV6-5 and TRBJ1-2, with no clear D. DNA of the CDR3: TGTGCCAGCAGTTCGGAGGGCTATGGCTACACCTTC. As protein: CASSSEGYGYTF.